Each of the 32 T cell receptor beta chains below was sequenced from the same sample in a study of blood T cell repertoires in COVID-19. Assay: immunoSEQ multiplex PCR; the TCRdb copy retains only in-frame clones and omits some. The profile shows 150,000 or so clones, about four fifths of them singletons. Sequenced material: peripheral blood. The receptors stem from a man in his 70s who had recovered from COVID-19.

The chain uses TRBV7-8 and TRBJ2-7, with 9 positions matching TRBD1. CDR3 length equals 16 residues. Germline CDR1 reads SGHVS; CDR2 reads FQNEAQ. The V segment lost 1 base and the J segment 4 bases; nucleotides outside the gene matches: 8. CDR3 protein: CASSLGEQGAGYEQYF. CDR3 nucleotide sequence: TGTGCCAGCAGCTTAGGGGAACAGGGGGCAGGTTACGAGCAGTACTTC.

In DNA, the CDR3 is TGTGCCAGCAGTGACCACCAGACTGGATACAATGAGCAGTTCTTC. Amino acids: CASSDHQTGYNEQFF. V is TRBV6-1 and J is TRBJ2-1; no firm D call. Trimming stripped 3 bases from V and 4 bases from J, with 13 bases between. The germline V gene has CDR1 MNHNS and CDR2 SASEGT. CDR3 length: 15 amino acids.

V usage is TRBV3-1 (or the pseudogene TRBV3-2) and J usage is TRBJ2-1; TRBD2 matches 9 bases. Trimming removed 1 base from V and 2 bases from J; junction bases left unmatched: 3. The germline CDR1 and CDR2 sequences are LGHDT and YNNKEL (reference sequence). The CDR3 covers 16 residues. The CDR3 spells CASSQGLAGPYNEQFF. CDR3 bases: TGTGCCAGCAGCCAAGGGCTAGCGGGACCCTACAATGAGCAGTTCTTC.

V is TRBV28 and J is TRBJ2-1, with a weak D call TRBD2 (5 bases). CDR3 size: 13 residues. Looked up from germline, CDR1 is MDHEN and CDR2 is SYDVKM. Trimming left V 6 bases short and J 6 bases short, with 12 bases between. The CDR3 DNA follows: TGTGCCAGCAGGAGGGTAGCACCCAATGAGCAGTTCTTC. Residues: CASRRVAPNEQFF.

This rearrangement joins TRBV5-4 to TRBJ1-4; a weak D match, TRBD1 (5 bases). Germline V gene sequence: CDR1 SGHNT, CDR2 YYREEE (reference sequence). V gave up 3 bases and J gave up 8 bases, with 14 bases separating them. CDR3 length: 14 amino acids. CDR3 protein: CASSSEFQGEKLFF. The CDR3 coding sequence is TGTGCCAGCAGCTCCGAGTTTCAGGGCGAAAAACTGTTTTTT.

The genes are TRBV6-1 and TRBJ2-1, with 7 nucleotides matching TRBD2. The germline gives CDR1 MNHNS, CDR2 SASEGT. V lost 6 bases and J lost 5; bases outside the gene matches: 10. This CDR3 spans 15 amino acids. The CDR3, as DNA: TGTGCCAGCAGCAAAGGACTAGTTCTAAACAATGAGCAGTTCTTC. Amino acids: CASSKGLVLNNEQFF.

CDR3 sequence reads: CATSDLSSQGYTF. The CDR3 bases are TGTGCCACCAGTGATTTGTCCAGTCAAGGCTACACCTTC. The gene calls are TRBV24-1 and TRBJ1-2; D gene uncertain. The germline gives CDR1 KGHDR, CDR2 SFDVKD. CDR3 length: 13 residues. The V end lost 0 bases, the J end lost 8 bases, and 9 bases lay between the germline ends.

V gene TRBV18 combines with J gene TRBJ2-3, with TRBD2 identical over 8 bases. Germline V gene sequence: CDR1 KGHSH, CDR2 LQKENI. The length of the CDR3 is 16 residues. J lost 0 bases, V lost 6 bases, and 8 bases had no gene match. Written as DNA, the CDR3 is TGTGCCAGCTCTTCGGGAGGGGTAGGAAGCACAGATACGCAGTATTTT. Its translation is CASSSGGVGSTDTQYF.

This clone was observed once. CDR3 in DNA: TGTGCCAGCAGTGACTCACCGCTAGCGGGAGGGTCTAAGCAGTATTTT. Protein: CASSDSPLAGGSKQYF. The chain links TRBV6-4 to TRBJ2-3, with 12 bases matching TRBD2. Germline V CDR1 and CDR2: MRHNA, SNTAGT. The CDR3 extends over 16 amino acids. Germline trimming cut 0 bases from V and 11 bases from J; bases unmatched to any gene: 9.

The chain has TRBV7-9 and TRBJ2-7, with 7 positions matching TRBD1. V dropped 5 bases and J dropped 2; count of bases not matched to a gene: 12. The CDR3 runs 16 residues. Germline V CDR1 and CDR2: SEHNR, FQNEAQ (reference sequence). The CDR3 DNA sequence: TGTGCCAGCAGCCCTCTGCCGACAGGGCGGACCTACGAGCAGTACTTC. It is translated as CASSPLPTGRTYEQYF.

The chain employs TRBV28 and TRBJ2-2, with D perhaps matching TRBD2 (6 bases). From germline, CDR1 is MDHEN and CDR2 SYDVKM. CDR3 length equals 15 residues. Between the trimmed V and J ends, which lost 6 bases and 3 bases, there was a span of 14 bases. CDR3 coding DNA: TGTGCCAGCAGGCCCGGGGGTCGGGACACCGGGGAGCTGTTTTTT. Residues: CASRPGGRDTGELFF.

The genes are TRBV18 and TRBJ1-2, with D unclear. The CDR3 totals 13 residues. Deletions cut 1 base from V and 4 bases from J, with 7 bases between. Germline V gene sequence: CDR1 KGHSH, CDR2 LQKENI. CDR3: CASSPRDLYGYTF. The CDR3 DNA reads as TGTGCCAGCTCACCACGAGATCTCTATGGCTACACCTTC. The variable domain in full, with the rest retrieved from reference TRBV18 and TRBJ1-2, is NAGVMQNPRHLVRRRGQEARLRCSPMKGHSHVYWYRQLPEEGLKFMVYLQKENIIDESGMPKERFSAEFPKEGPSILRIQQVVRGDSAAYFCASSPRDLYGYTFGSGTRLTVV.

The gene calls are TRBV7-9 and TRBJ2-3; 8 bases match TRBD2. CDR3 size: 15 residues. With 4 bases clipped from V and 0 bases from J, the junction kept 3 bases outside the gene matches. Germline assignment: CDR1 SEHNR and CDR2 FQNEAQ (reference sequence). The CDR3 DNA reads as TGTGCCAGCAGCTCCGGGACTAGGAGCACAGATACGCAGTATTTT. This sequence encodes CASSSGTRSTDTQYF.

The V and J genes are TRBV2 and TRBJ1-3; D is perhaps TRBD1 (5 bases). CDR3 length: 14 residues. V lost 8 bases and J 0 bases, leaving 11 bases between the germline ends. Germline V gives CDR1 SNHLY, CDR2 FYNNEI. The chain's CDR3 is CASGGGSSGNTIYF. The CDR3 region has the DNA TGTGCCAGCGGGGGGGGGAGCTCTGGAAACACCATATATTTT.

The chain employs TRBV3-1 (or the pseudogene TRBV3-2) and TRBJ2-1; 11 bases match TRBD2. V lost 10 bases to trimming and J lost 4 bases; unmatched junction nucleotides: 9. From germline, CDR1 is LGHDT and CDR2 YNNKEL (reference sequence). This CDR3 spans 15 amino acids. The CDR3 protein is CATGLAGLTYNEQFF. CDR3 DNA: TGTGCCACCGGACTAGCGGGTCTTACATACAATGAGCAGTTCTTC.

V gene TRBV11-2 combines with J gene TRBJ2-3, with 11 positions matching TRBD2. The germline V gene encodes CDR1 SGHAT and CDR2 FQNNGV. The V segment lost 2 bases and the J segment 4 bases; nucleotides outside the gene matches: 2. The CDR3 spans 15 residues. In DNA form, the CDR3 reads TGTGCCAGCAGCTTACTAGCGGGGGGTCCAGATACGCAGTATTTT. Amino acid sequence: CASSLLAGGPDTQYF.

This chain links TRBV9 with TRBJ2-7; tentative D call: TRBD2 (6 bases). CDR3 length: 15 amino acids. Germline CDR1 reads SGDLS; CDR2 reads YYNGEE. V lost 0 bases and J lost 2, with 12 bases in between. The CDR3 DNA sequence: TGTGCCAGCAGCGTAGGGGCTAGCGCCCCCTACGAGCAGTACTTC. This translates into CASSVGASAPYEQYF.

The CDR3 region has the DNA TGTGCCAGCAGAGGACAGGGCACCGGGGAGCTGTTTTTT. It translates to CASRGQGTGELFF. This chain connects TRBV6-4 to TRBJ2-2; 8 nucleotides align to TRBD1. The germline V gene has CDR1 MRHNA and CDR2 SNTAGT. Trimming at V came to 6 bases and at J to 4 bases, leaving 1 base not matched to a gene. The CDR3 contains 13 residues.

The chain recombines TRBV11-3 with TRBJ2-5, with 7 nucleotides matching TRBD1. CDR3 length: 15 residues. The germline V gene encodes CDR1 SGHNT and CDR2 YENEEA. J was trimmed by 2 bases and V by 4 bases; bases with no gene match: 7. Here the CDR3 DNA reads TGTGCCAGCAGCTCGTCGACAGGGCGGCAAGAGACCCAGTACTTC. Its protein is CASSSSTGRQETQYF.

The chain uses TRBV28 and TRBJ1-2; D not certain. This CDR3 is built from 13 residues. The V end lost 5 bases, the J end lost 1 base, and 8 bases lay between the germline ends. Germline V lookup: CDR1 MDHEN, CDR2 SYDVKM. The CDR3 nucleotides read TGTGCCAGCAGTATCGGGAGTAACTATGGCTACACCTTC. Residues: CASSIGSNYGYTF.

This chain links TRBV6-5 with TRBJ2-5, with a weak D call TRBD1 (6 bases). CDR1 MNHEY and CDR2 SVGAGI come from the germline V gene. CDR3 length equals 13 residues. V gave up 7 bases and J gave up 5 bases, with 14 bases separating them. Here the CDR3 reads CASTLDRSETQYF. Here the CDR3 DNA reads TGTGCCAGCACTCTCGACAGGTCTGAGACCCAGTACTTC.

The chain recombines TRBV30 with TRBJ1-5; D is possibly TRBD1 (6 bases). The CDR3 has 13 residues. With 2 bases removed from V and 6 bases from J, the gap between germline ends came to 11 bases. Germline values: CDR1 GTSNPN, CDR2 SVGIG (reference sequence). The CDR3 spells CAWSSRGGQPQHF. The CDR3 bases are TGTGCCTGGAGTAGCAGGGGCGGTCAGCCCCAGCATTTT.

The J gene is TRBJ1-3, the V gene TRBV10-2, with D tentatively TRBD1 (6 bases). In germline, CDR1 is WSHSY, CDR2 SAAADI. V lost 0 bases and J 3 bases, leaving 15 bases between the germline ends. The CDR3 runs to 17 residues. This CDR3 is CASSESTTGTRGNTIYF. CDR3 in DNA: TGCGCCAGCAGTGAGTCTACTACCGGGACACGTGGAAACACCATATATTTT.

CDR3 bases: TGCGCCAGCAGCTTGTCCCTCGGGGGCAATGAGCAGTTCTTC. It specifies CASSLSLGGNEQFF. The chain joins TRBV5-1 to TRBJ2-1; D is possibly TRBD2 (6 bases). The CDR3 length is 14 residues. Germline V gene lookup returns CDR1 SGHRS and CDR2 YFSETQ. Trimming shortened V by 1 base and J by 6 bases, and 11 bases separated the two germline ends. The full variable domain, rest sourced from reference TRBV5-1 and TRBJ2-1, is KAGVTQTPRYLIKTRGQQVTLSCSPISGHRSVSWYQQTPGQGLQFLFEYFSETQRNKGNFPGRFSGRQFSNSRSEMNVSTLELGDSALYLCASSLSLGGNEQFFGPGTRLTVL.

Only one count was recorded for this clone. The chain has TRBV4-3 and TRBJ1-2; no reliable D call. V gave up 0 bases and J gave up 3 bases, with 8 bases separating them. Germline CDR1 is LGHNA and CDR2 is YSLEER. The CDR3 is made up of 14 amino acids. CDR3 in DNA: TGCGCCAGCAGCCAAGATCCCCGGGACTATGGCTACACCTTC. As protein: CASSQDPRDYGYTF.

The chain carries TRBV5-1 and TRBJ2-2, with 7 nucleotides matching TRBD1. Trimming at V came to 0 bases and at J to 3 bases, leaving 2 bases not matched to a gene. The CDR3 covers 15 residues. The germline gives CDR1 SGHRS, CDR2 YFSETQ. CDR3 bases: TGCGCCAGCAGCTTGGTGACAGGGTACACCGGGGAGCTGTTTTTT. As protein: CASSLVTGYTGELFF.

This chain links TRBV10-3 with TRBJ2-2; D may be TRBD1 (5 bases). V lost 2 bases, J lost 1 base, and 5 bases lay in between. Per the germline V gene, CDR1 is ENHRY and CDR2 is SYGVKD. This CDR3 comprises 14 residues. For the CDR3, the DNA is TGTGCCATCAGTGAGACAGGGAACACCGGGGAGCTGTTTTTT. It yields the protein CAISETGNTGELFF.

This clone was seen a few times. The J gene is TRBJ1-2, the V gene TRBV6-5; D ambiguous. This CDR3 contains 13 residues. Trimming cost V 7 bases and J 7 bases, with 16 bases left between them. Per the germline V gene, CDR1 is MNHEY and CDR2 is SVGAGI. CDR3 sequence: CASNPIGPLGYTF. CDR3 nucleotides: TGTGCCAGCAATCCAATCGGTCCCCTTGGCTACACCTTC.

This clone has more than one count but fewer than ten. The chain is built from TRBV28 and TRBJ1-2; the D is unclear. CDR1 is MDHEN, CDR2 SYDVKM, per germline. The CDR3 has 12 amino acids. V was pared by 1 base and J by 5 bases, with 5 bases between. The chain's CDR3 is CASSLSRYGYTF. CDR3 nucleotides: TGTGCCAGCAGTTTATCTCGTTATGGCTACACCTTC.

The V gene is TRBV7-2, the J gene TRBJ1-4; D perhaps matches TRBD1 (6 bases). V was trimmed by 5 bases and J by 8 bases, leaving 12 bases between them. Germline CDR1 is SGHTA and CDR2 is FQGNSA. The CDR3 totals 13 residues. CDR3 nucleotide sequence: TGTGCCAGCAGCGAGCAACAGGGAGAAAAACTGTTTTTT. The encoded protein is CASSEQQGEKLFF.

The chain has TRBV19 and TRBJ2-2, with 8 bases that match TRBD2. CDR3 length equals 17 residues. Trimming at V came to 1 base and at J to 0 bases, leaving 4 bases not matched to a gene. The germline V gene encodes CDR1 LNHDA and CDR2 SQIVND (reference sequence). CDR3 sequence (DNA): TGTGCCAGTAGTATAGGGCCAGCGGGAGCGAACACCGGGGAGCTGTTTTTT. Amino acid sequence: CASSIGPAGANTGELFF.

The chain joins TRBV4-1 to TRBJ2-5; a possible D gene is TRBD2 (5 bases). Germline V gives CDR1 MGHRA, CDR2 YSYEKL. V shed 0 bases and J shed 2 bases, with 10 bases lying between them. The CDR3 length is 15 residues. The CDR3 is CASSQEVAPQETQYF. The DNA for the CDR3 is TGCGCCAGCAGCCAAGAGGTAGCGCCTCAAGAGACCCAGTACTTC.